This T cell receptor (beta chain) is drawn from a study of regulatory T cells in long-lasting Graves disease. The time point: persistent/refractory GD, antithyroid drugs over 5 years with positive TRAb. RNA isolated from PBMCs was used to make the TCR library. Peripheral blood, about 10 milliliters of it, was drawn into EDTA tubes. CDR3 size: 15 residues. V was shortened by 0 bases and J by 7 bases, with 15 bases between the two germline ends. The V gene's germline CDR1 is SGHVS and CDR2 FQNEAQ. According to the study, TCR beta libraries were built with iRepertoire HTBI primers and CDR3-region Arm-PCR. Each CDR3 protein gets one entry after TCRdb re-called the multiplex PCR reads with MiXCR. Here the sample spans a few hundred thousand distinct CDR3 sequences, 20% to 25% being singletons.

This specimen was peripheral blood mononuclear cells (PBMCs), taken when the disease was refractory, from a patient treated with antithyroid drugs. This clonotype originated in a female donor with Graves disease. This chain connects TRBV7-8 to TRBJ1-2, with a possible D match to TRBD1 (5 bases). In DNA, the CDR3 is TGTGCCAGCAGCTTAGCGCCTGGGGCATCGGGTGGCTACACCTTC. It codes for CASSLAPGASGGYTF.